This paragraph covers one T cell receptor beta chain sequence. Using immunoSEQ multiplex PCR, the repertoire was profiled, and TCRdb retains in-frame clones only, with some absent. The repertoire holds some 10,000 clones, with around 72% as singletons. Germline V gene sequence: CDR1 MNHEY, CDR2 SVGAGI. V was cut by 0 bases and J by 3 bases, with 11 bases left in between. This CDR3 region has 15 residues. These data come from a study of T cell repertoires in ileal Crohn's disease. As for time point: neoterminal ileum biopsy at postoperative endoscopy, about 6 months after surgery. The material sequenced was ileal tissue. The receptor was derived from an adult with Crohn's disease. The V and J genes are TRBV6-5 and TRBJ1-1, with a weak D call TRBD1 (6 bases). The CDR3 here is CASSYSRGRDTEAFF. As DNA, the CDR3 is TGTGCCAGCAGTTACTCTAGGGGGAGGGACACTGAAGCTTTCTTT.